The subject of this entry is one T cell receptor beta chain. Its antigen is unidentified. The source of the sample is a study of cytomegalovirus exposure and HLA in healthy donors. Turning to the study itself: Sequencing of around 200 million T cells in an earlier analysis found 95 million to 120 million unique TCR beta sequences. Study-level results: It was fewer than 200 TCR beta chains that were listed as cytomegalovirus-associated. The likely origin of a cluster of highly shared sequence variants was a sequencing artifact.

Researchers ran the PCR with 60 Vbeta and 13 Jbeta primers. Sequenced by immunoSEQ multiplex PCR; TCRdb stores in-frame clones only, minus some. The table shows under 100,000 clones, with 60% to 85% occurring only once. The receptor was isolated from a man in his late teens or twenties in good health and CMV-seropositive. Sequences were obtained from PBMCs.

Here the CDR3 DNA reads TGTGCCAGCAGTGAATGGAAGGCAGGGGTCTACGAGCAGTACTTC. It specifies CASSEWKAGVYEQYF. The V and J genes are TRBV25-1 and TRBJ2-7; the D gene is possibly TRBD1 (6 bases). The CDR3 has 15 amino acids. From germline, CDR1 is MGHDK and CDR2 SYGVNS. The V and J ends lost 1 base and 3 bases respectively, with 13 bases between them.